Shown below are 17 T cell receptor beta chains from a single sample sequenced in a study of CD8 T cells in ankylosing spondylitis. TCRdb processed the 5' RACE reads anew with MiXCR; each CDR3 protein has one entry. Here the sample spans 150,000 to 250,000 distinct CDR3 sequences, more than 10% being singletons. Material: blood, either unsorted or a sorted T cell fraction (not recorded which). These receptors all come from a male donor with ankylosing spondylitis or in good health (not recorded which).

This chain joins TRBV23-1 and TRBJ2-2; TRBD2 matches 8 bases. TRBV23-1 is an open reading frame, and its role is uncertain. V was pared by 4 bases and J by 6 bases, with 16 bases of the junction left unmatched. CDR3 length equals 18 residues. CDR3 bases: TGCGCCAGCAGTCCGGGGGGGTCGGCCAAACTCGTACCCGGGGAGCTGTTTTTT. Translation: CASSPGGSAKLVPGELFF.

The chain couples TRBV7-2 to TRBJ2-1; D possibly corresponds to TRBD1 (5 bases). V dropped 5 bases and J dropped 8 bases, with 13 bases sitting between them. This CDR3 spans 13 amino acids. Germline CDR1 is SGHTA and CDR2 is FQGNSA. CDR3 amino acids: CASSDRLEYEQFF. CDR3 nucleotides: TGTGCCAGCAGCGACAGACTGGAGTATGAGCAGTTCTTC.

The DNA for the CDR3 is TGCGCCAGCAGCCACCCGGAAGGGGGAAGGCTCTATGGCTACACCTTC. Encoded protein: CASSHPEGGRLYGYTF. The chain uses TRBV4-1 and TRBJ1-2, with D possibly TRBD1 on 6 matching bases. Trimming cost V 3 bases and J 4 bases, with 18 bases left between them. The CDR3 has 16 residues. Germline CDR1 is MGHRA and CDR2 is YSYEKL.

The rearrangement joins TRBV5-1 to TRBJ1-1; TRBD1 agrees at 8 bases. The CDR3 covers 14 residues. Trimming at V came to 6 bases and at J to 2 bases, leaving 6 bases not matched to a gene. Germline CDR1 reads SGHRS; CDR2 reads YFSETQ. The CDR3, as DNA: TGCGCCAGCACCGAGGACAGGGTAAACACTGAAGCTTTCTTT. Amino acids: CASTEDRVNTEAFF. Using reference TRBV5-1 and TRBJ1-1 for the parts outside the CDR3, the full variable domain is KAGVTQTPRYLIKTRGQQVTLSCSPISGHRSVSWYQQTPGQGLQFLFEYFSETQRNKGNFPGRFSGRQFSNSRSEMNVSTLELGDSALYLCASTEDRVNTEAFFGQGTRLTVV.

The chain recombines TRBV13 with TRBJ2-1; D is unresolved. The V and J ends lost 4 bases and 3 bases respectively, with 16 bases between them. The CDR3 has 16 residues. CDR1 and CDR2 from the germline V gene are PRHDT and FYEKMQ (reference sequence). CDR3 nucleotides: TGTGCCAGCAGCTCCGAAAAGGCCCTAGACTACAATGAGCAGTTCTTC. Its protein product is CASSSEKALDYNEQFF. The full variable domain, rest sourced from reference TRBV13 and TRBJ2-1, is AAGVIQSPRHLIKEKRETATLKCYPIPRHDTVYWYQQGPGQDPQFLISFYEKMQSDKGSIPDRFSAQQFSDYHSELNMSSLELGDSALYFCASSSEKALDYNEQFFGPGTRLTVL.

The chain carries TRBV12-3 or TRBV12-4 and TRBJ1-5; 8 bases line up with TRBD1. Unmatched junction bases numbered 9, after V lost 6 bases and J lost 5 bases. The CDR3 consists of 15 residues. CDR3 DNA sequence: TGTGCCAGCAGCCCGACAGGGGACAGCGATCAGCCCCAGCATTTT. Translating it yields CASSPTGDSDQPQHF.

CDR3 loop: CASSLWTGQETQYF. The CDR3 DNA reads as TGTGCCAGCTCATTATGGACAGGGCAAGAGACCCAGTACTTC. The genes are TRBV18 and TRBJ2-5, with 8 bases matching TRBD1. Germline V gene sequence: CDR1 KGHSH, CDR2 LQKENI. V gave up 5 bases and J gave up 2 bases; unmatched junction bases: 4. The CDR3 runs 14 residues.

This clonotype came up a few times. The chain carries TRBV5-1 and TRBJ2-7; D possibly matches TRBD1 or TRBD2 (5 bases each). Germline CDR1 and CDR2: SGHRS and YFSETQ. V was shortened by 10 bases and J by 0 bases, with 17 bases between the two germline ends. The CDR3 sequence is 14 residues long. The CDR3 region is CACHRDGDSYEQYF. CDR3 nucleotides: TGCGCCTGCCACCGGGACGGGGACTCCTACGAGCAGTACTTC.

This clonotype was seen only a few times. The V and J genes are TRBV11-2 and TRBJ2-1; D possibly corresponds to TRBD2 (6 bases). Trimming left V 3 bases short and J 8 bases short, with 26 bases between. The CDR3 contains 18 residues. Germline V gene lookup returns CDR1 SGHAT and CDR2 FQNNGV. CDR3: CASSFPSGLALHLDEQFF. The DNA of the CDR3 is TGTGCCAGCAGCTTCCCCTCTGGCCTAGCGTTGCATTTGGATGAGCAGTTCTTC.

This rearrangement joins TRBV4-1 to TRBJ2-7; 7 bases fit TRBD2. J was trimmed by 4 bases and V by 3 bases; bases with no gene match: 12. CDR3 length: 16 residues. Germline V lookup: CDR1 MGHRA, CDR2 YSYEKL. The CDR3 DNA reads TGCGCCAGCAGCCAGGAGGTGGGGGGGAGTAATTACGAGCAGTACTTC. It translates to CASSQEVGGSNYEQYF.

The chain has TRBV30 and TRBJ2-1, with D perhaps matching TRBD1 or TRBD2 (5 bases each). Trimming left V 7 bases short and J 4 bases short, with 14 bases between. The CDR3 contains 13 residues. CDR1 and CDR2 from the germline V gene are GTSNPN and SVGIG (reference sequence). The CDR3, as DNA: TGTGCCTTGGGGGTGTCGTATTACAATGAGCAGTTCTTC. Translated, it gives CALGVSYYNEQFF. The variable domain in full, with the rest retrieved from reference TRBV30 and TRBJ2-1, is SQTIHQWPATLVQPVGSPLSLECTVEGTSNPNLYWYRQAAGRGLQLLFYSVGIGQISSEVPQNLSASRPQDRQFILSSKKLLLSDSGFYLCALGVSYYNEQFFGPGTRLTVL.

In its sample, this clonotype was seen many times. The genes are TRBV12-3 or TRBV12-4 and TRBJ2-5, with no clear D. CDR3 size: 13 residues. Trimming left V 3 bases short and J 2 bases short, with 7 bases between. The CDR3 DNA sequence: TGTGCCAGCAGTTTCGCCAAGCAAGAGACCCAGTACTTC. Translating gives CASSFAKQETQYF.

This clonotype showed up many times. The chain recombines TRBV4-1 with TRBJ1-1; D is perhaps TRBD1 (6 bases). CDR1 is MGHRA, CDR2 YSYEKL, per germline. The V and J ends lost 6 bases and 4 bases respectively, with 15 bases between them. The CDR3 sequence is 14 residues long. CDR3 sequence (DNA): TGCGCCAGCAGTTACAGGGCAGAAACCACTGAAGCTTTCTTT. Its translation: CASSYRAETTEAFF.

In this sample, this clonotype turned up a few times. V gene TRBV6-1 combines with J gene TRBJ2-2, with D possibly being TRBD1 or TRBD2 (5 bases each). Germline V lookup: CDR1 MNHNS, CDR2 SASEGT. There are 14 residues in the CDR3. Trimming cost V 10 bases and J 0 bases, with 12 bases left between them. The CDR3 sequence: CATREYANTGELFF. The CDR3 DNA reads TGTGCCACCAGGGAGTACGCGAACACCGGGGAGCTGTTTTTT.

The rearrangement uses TRBV12-5 and TRBJ1-4; D is unresolved. V dropped 1 base and J dropped 7 bases, with 1 base sitting between them. CDR3 size: 11 residues. CDR1 LGHNT and CDR2 FRNRAP come from the germline V gene. CDR3 sequence (DNA): TGTGCTAGTGGTTTGGGTGAAAAACTGTTTTTT. Amino acid sequence: CASGLGEKLFF.

This chain uses TRBV11-2 with TRBJ2-7; possible D gene TRBD1, 5 bases. Trimming took 3 bases from V and 0 from J, leaving 12 bases between them. The CDR3 length is 15 residues. Germline CDR1 and CDR2: SGHAT and FQNNGV. This CDR3 is CASSFGQGRSYEQYF. CDR3 nucleotides: TGTGCCAGCAGCTTCGGGCAGGGTCGCTCCTACGAGCAGTACTTC.

This clonotype appeared a few times. The chain links TRBV6-6 to TRBJ1-1; D is undetermined. Germline loops: CDR1 MNHNY, CDR2 SVGAGI (reference sequence). With 8 bases removed from V and 7 bases from J, the gap between germline ends came to 8 bases. The CDR3 is made up of 10 amino acids. The CDR3 is CASGKFEAFF. In nucleotides, the CDR3 is TGTGCCAGCGGAAAATTTGAAGCTTTCTTT.